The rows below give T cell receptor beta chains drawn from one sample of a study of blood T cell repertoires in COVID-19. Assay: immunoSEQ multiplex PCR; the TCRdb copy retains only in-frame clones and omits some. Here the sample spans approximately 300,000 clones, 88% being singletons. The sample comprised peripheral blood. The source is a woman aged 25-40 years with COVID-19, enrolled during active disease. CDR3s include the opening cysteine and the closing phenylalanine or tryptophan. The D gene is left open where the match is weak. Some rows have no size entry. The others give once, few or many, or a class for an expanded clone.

CASSPVAGAGKLFF,TGTGCCAGCAGTCCCGTTGCGGGGGCGGGAAAACTGTTTTTT,-,TRBJ1-4,TRBV27,-
CASSEEEQFF,TGTGCCAGCAGTGAGGAGGAGCAGTTCTTC,-,TRBJ2-1,TRBV6-1,-
CASSSEQGSGANVLTF,TGTGCCAGCAGTTCCGAACAGGGCTCTGGGGCCAACGTCCTGACTTTC,-,TRBJ2-6,TRBV6-5,-
CASSRQFGGSTDTQYF,TGTGCCAGCAGTCGCCAATTTGGCGGCTCCACAGATACGCAGTATTTT,-,TRBJ2-3,TRBV4-2,-
CASVGTGGNTEAFF,TGTGCCAGCGTTGGGACAGGGGGCAACACTGAAGCTTTCTTT,TRBD1,TRBJ1-1,TRBV2,-
CASSQAQGEQYF,TGTGCCAGCAGCCAAGCACAGGGCGAGCAGTACTTC,-,TRBJ2-7,TRBV3-1/TRBV3-2,-
CASSSGTSSGNTIYF,TGTGCCAGTAGTAGCGGCACAAGCTCTGGAAACACCATATATTTT,-,TRBJ1-3,TRBV19,-
CASSGGGTATYEQYF,TGTGCCAGCAGCGGGGGGGGGACTGCTACGTACGAGCAGTACTTC,TRBD2,TRBJ2-7,TRBV5-4,-
CATSDSQSGIIKTQYF,TGTGCCACCAGTGATTCGCAAAGCGGGATTATAAAGACCCAGTACTTC,TRBD2,TRBJ2-5,TRBV24-1,once
CASSQLQGTEAFF,TGTGCCAGCAGCCAATTACAGGGGACTGAAGCTTTCTTT,TRBD1,TRBJ1-1,TRBV16,-
CASRGVGTEEHF,TGTGCCAGCCGCGGGGTCGGGACAGAGGAGCATTTT,TRBD1,TRBJ1-5,TRBV11-2,-
CASSPRTGGGETQYF,TGCGCCAGCAGTCCACGTACGGGGGGCGGAGAGACCCAGTACTTC,-,TRBJ2-5,TRBV5-1,-
CASSYVGTGNEQYF,TGTGCCAGCAGCTACGTAGGGACAGGGAACGAGCAGTACTTC,TRBD1,TRBJ2-7,TRBV5-8,-
CASSPPPGRVREQPQHF,TGTGCCAGCAGTCCCCCCCCGGGCAGGGTAAGGGAACAGCCCCAGCATTTT,-,TRBJ1-5,TRBV28,-
CSASQGNTGELFF,TGCAGTGCTAGTCAGGGGAACACCGGGGAGCTGTTTTTT,-,TRBJ2-2,TRBV20-1,-
CASSLGQGASGYTF,TGCGCCAGCAGCCTCGGACAGGGGGCATCTGGCTACACCTTC,TRBD1,TRBJ1-2,TRBV10-2,-
CASSTRQGTYGYTF,TGCGCCAGCAGCACCCGACAGGGGACCTATGGCTACACCTTC,TRBD1,TRBJ1-2,TRBV5-1,few
CATSDPRTGSYEQYF,TGTGCCACCAGTGATCCCAGGACAGGATCCTACGAGCAGTACTTC,TRBD1,TRBJ2-7,TRBV24-1,-
CASSQDRANTEAFF,TGTGCCAGCTCACAAGACAGGGCGAACACTGAAGCTTTCTTT,TRBD1,TRBJ1-1,TRBV18,-
CASSYDGVTQPQHF,TGTGCCAGCAGTTACGATGGAGTTACTCAGCCCCAGCATTTT,-,TRBJ1-5,TRBV6-5,once
CASSFRANEQYF,TGTGCCAGCAGCTTCAGGGCAAACGAGCAGTACTTC,-,TRBJ2-7,TRBV11-2,-
CASSLPGQLNTEAFF,TGTGCCAGCAGCTTGCCGGGACAGCTGAACACTGAAGCTTTCTTT,TRBD1,TRBJ1-1,TRBV5-4,-
CASSYPEETQYF,TGTGCCAGCAGTTACCCGGAAGAGACCCAGTACTTC,-,TRBJ2-5,TRBV6-2/TRBV6-3,-
CASTPVGLAGGEQFF,TGTGCCAGCACCCCGGTAGGACTAGCGGGAGGGGAGCAGTTCTTC,TRBD2,TRBJ2-1,TRBV2,-
CASSYGQHYEQYF,TGTGCCAGCAGTTACGGACAGCACTACGAGCAGTACTTC,-,TRBJ2-7,TRBV6-2/TRBV6-3,-
CASSQLGRATNEKLFF,TGCGCCAGCAGCCAACTAGGCAGGGCAACTAATGAAAAACTGTTTTTT,-,TRBJ1-4,TRBV4-1,-
CASREGGSSTDTQYF,TGTGCCAGCAGGGAAGGCGGGAGTAGCACAGATACGCAGTATTTT,TRBD2,TRBJ2-3,TRBV2,-
CASRRPSTDTQYF,TGTGCCAGCAGGCGGCCTAGCACAGATACGCAGTATTTT,-,TRBJ2-3,TRBV6-5,-
CASSLQGREYGYTF,TGTGCCAGCAGCCTACAGGGCAGGGAGTATGGCTACACCTTC,-,TRBJ1-2,TRBV9,-
CASSSPGQSSYEQYF,TGTGCCAGCAGCTCTCCGGGACAGTCGTCCTACGAGCAGTACTTC,TRBD1,TRBJ2-7,TRBV6-5,-
CASSLDRRLYEQYF,TGTGCCAGCAGTTTGGACAGGAGATTATACGAGCAGTACTTC,TRBD1,TRBJ2-7,TRBV27,-
CASSPRWRQPQHF,TGTGCCAGCAGTCCCCGATGGAGGCAGCCCCAGCATTTT,-,TRBJ1-5,TRBV12-3/TRBV12-4,-
CASRDPGHHGYTF,TGTGCCAGCAGAGACCCGGGACATCATGGCTACACCTTC,-,TRBJ1-2,TRBV12-3/TRBV12-4,-
CAWSVQENYEQYF,TGTGCCTGGAGTGTACAAGAAAACTACGAGCAGTACTTC,-,TRBJ2-7,TRBV30,-
CASKVTAGPHEQYF,TGTGCCAGCAAGGTCACAGCGGGTCCCCACGAGCAGTACTTC,-,TRBJ2-7,TRBV19,-
CASRRRDSYQPQHF,TGTGCCAGCAGACGCCGGGACAGCTATCAGCCCCAGCATTTT,TRBD1,TRBJ1-5,TRBV6-4,-
CASSPIPGGKLFF,TGTGCCAGCAGCCCTATCCCCGGGGGAAAACTGTTTTTT,-,TRBJ1-4,TRBV12-3/TRBV12-4,-